This is a list of T cell receptor beta chains from one sample in a study of regulatory T cells in long-lasting Graves disease. TCRdb used MiXCR to reprocess the multiplex PCR reads, holding one entry per CDR3 protein. The sample includes 300,000 to 400,000 distinct CDR3 sequences, about a sixth seen only once; the top ten take 22%. This material consisted of peripheral blood mononuclear cells (PBMCs), taken at new diagnosis, from a patient treated with antithyroid drugs. All receptors derive from a female donor with Graves disease. Each CDR3 is given with its conserved first and last residue. The D gene is left open where the match is weak. Size is omitted from some rows. Given values are once, few, many or a class for expanded clones.

V	size	D	J	DNA	CDR3
TRBV20-1	.	TRBD1	TRBJ1-2	TGCAGTGCTAAGAGACAGGGGGCTTCCTATGGCTACACCTTC	CSAKRQGASYGYTF
TRBV5-1	many	TRBD2	TRBJ2-3	TGCGCCAGCACCCTTGGGTTAGGGACTACAGGAGATACGCAGTATTTT	CASTLGLGTTGDTQYF
TRBV12-3/TRBV12-4	many	.	TRBJ1-5	TGTGCCAGCAGCCCCAGGGGTATTAGCAATCAGCCCCAGCATTTT	CASSPRGISNQPQHF
TRBV6-2/TRBV6-3	many	TRBD1	TRBJ2-1	TGTGCCAGCAGTTATGGGACAGACAATGAGCAGTTCTTC	CASSYGTDNEQFF
TRBV11-3	.	TRBD1	TRBJ1-2	TGTGCCAGCAGCTTAGCTGGGACAGGGGGCGCTAACTATGGCTACACCTTC	CASSLAGTGGANYGYTF
TRBV7-6	many	.	TRBJ1-2	TGTGCCAGCAGCTTATCCCAGGACTATGGCTACACCTTC	CASSLSQDYGYTF
TRBV5-1	many	TRBD1	TRBJ1-1	TGCGCCAGCAGCGCCGGGACAGGGAACACTGAAGCTTTCTTT	CASSAGTGNTEAFF
TRBV7-2	many	.	TRBJ2-1	TGTGCCAGCAGCTTAGCGCTAGGAGGTGAGCAGTTCTTC	CASSLALGGEQFF
TRBV9	many	.	TRBJ1-2	TGTGCCAGCAGCGTAGGTGAAACAGCCTATGGCTACACCTTC	CASSVGETAYGYTF
TRBV18	few	.	TRBJ1-1	TGTGCCAGCTCCCGGTCAGGGTTTAATGAAGCTTTCTTT	CASSRSGFNEAFF
TRBV12-3/TRBV12-4	many	.	TRBJ2-5	TGTGCCAGCAGTTTACTTCCGGGCAGGGGGGAGGAGACCCAGTACTTC	CASSLLPGRGEETQYF
TRBV24-1	many	.	TRBJ1-5	TGTGCCACCAGTGGACAGTATAGCAATCAGCCCCAGCATTTT	CATSGQYSNQPQHF
TRBV12-3/TRBV12-4	many	.	TRBJ1-2	TGTGCCAGCAGCGAACAGGGTCGTCACTATGGCTACACCTTC	CASSEQGRHYGYTF
TRBV9	many	.	TRBJ1-4	TGTGCCAGCAGCGTAGGCGTCAGGGTCATGATTGATGAAAAACTGTTTTTT	CASSVGVRVMIDEKLFF
TRBV28	many	.	TRBJ2-7	TGTGCCAGCAGTTTAAGTATCGACGGGAGCCATTCCTACGAGCAGTACTTC	CASSLSIDGSHSYEQYF
TRBV6-5	many	TRBD2	TRBJ2-3	TGTGCCAGCAGTTATATCCGTCCGGGACTAGCGGCTTCGCACACAGATACGCAGTATTTT	CASSYIRPGLAASHTDTQYF
TRBV9	many	TRBD1	TRBJ1-1	TGTGCCAGCAGCGGGGCACCGGGACAGGGGTGGAACACTGAAGCTTTCTTT	CASSGAPGQGWNTEAFF
TRBV11-2	.	.	TRBJ2-1	TGTGCCAGCAGCTCGGGGCTTGTACCCTACAATGAGCAGTTCTTC	CASSSGLVPYNEQFF
TRBV28	many	.	TRBJ2-7	TGTGCCAGCAGCCCCTCCTGGGAGCAGTACTTC	CASSPSWEQYF
TRBV20-1	many	.	TRBJ2-2	TGCAGTGCTAGAGCCCGGACCGTTAACACCGGGGAGCTGTTTTTT	CSARARTVNTGELFF
TRBV7-8	.	.	TRBJ2-1	TGTGCCAGCAGCTTACTAGGGAACAATGAGCAGTTCTTC	CASSLLGNNEQFF
TRBV4-1	.	TRBD1	TRBJ1-5	TGCGCCAGCAGCCGGGACAGACATCACAATCAGCCCCAGCATTTT	CASSRDRHHNQPQHF
TRBV7-2	many	TRBD1	TRBJ1-2	TGTGCCAGCAGCTTAACTCTGGGACAGATCCTTCCACCTAACTATGGCTACACCTTC	CASSLTLGQILPPNYGYTF
TRBV6-1	many	.	TRBJ1-1	TGTGCCAGCAGTGAACACGTACTAAACACTGAAGCTTTCTTT	CASSEHVLNTEAFF
TRBV29-1	many	.	TRBJ2-3	TGCAGCGTTGAATCAGGGGATACGCAGTATTTT	CSVESGDTQYF
TRBV7-2	many	.	TRBJ1-1	TGTGCCAGCAGCGAAGCGGTCGGCAATCCTGAAGCTTTCTTT	CASSEAVGNPEAFF
TRBV2	many	TRBD2	TRBJ2-1	TGTGCCAGCAGCCCCGGACGCGCGGGAGGATCTTCCTACAATGAGCAGTTCTTC	CASSPGRAGGSSYNEQFF
TRBV4-2	many	.	TRBJ2-1	TGTGCCAGCAGCCGGAGGGGGGAGTCGTGGGAGCAGTTCTTC	CASSRRGESWEQFF
TRBV20-1	many	TRBD2	TRBJ2-1	TGCAGTGCTAGAGATCATGGGACGGGGGGTAAGAGGATACTGGGGGATGAGCAGTTCTTC	CSARDHGTGGKRILGDEQFF
TRBV5-6	few	.	TRBJ1-5	TGTGCCAGCAGCTTAACAGGATCATATAGCAATCAGCCCCAGCATTTT	CASSLTGSYSNQPQHF
TRBV27	many	.	TRBJ2-5	TGTGCCAGCAGATACCGGGACCCTGCGGGGACCCAGTACTTC	CASRYRDPAGTQYF
TRBV9	many	.	TRBJ2-2	TGTGCCAGCAGCGTTGAGGGAGGGAACACCGGGGAGCTGTTTTTT	CASSVEGGNTGELFF
TRBV11-2	many	.	TRBJ1-1	TGTGCCAGCAGCTTAGGGACCCGAGGAGCTTTCTTT	CASSLGTRGAFF
TRBV20-1	many	.	TRBJ1-1	TGCAGTGCTAGATTGATCGGGCTCGCCAACACTGAAGCTTTCTTT	CSARLIGLANTEAFF
TRBV2	many	.	TRBJ1-5	TGTGCCCTCAAAAACCCCAATCAGCCCCAGCATTTT	CALKNPNQPQHF
TRBV18	many	TRBD2	TRBJ2-1	TGTGCCAGCTCACCAAGAACTAGCGGAGGGAATGAGCAGTTCTTC	CASSPRTSGGNEQFF
TRBV5-6	few	.	TRBJ2-7	TGTGCCAGCAGGACATCTCGGGATTACGAGCAGTACTTC	CASRTSRDYEQYF
TRBV7-2	many	TRBD1	TRBJ1-1	TGTGCCAGCAGCTACCAGACAGGGGGCCCTGAAGCTTTCTTT	CASSYQTGGPEAFF
TRBV6-1	many	TRBD1	TRBJ2-3	TGTGCCAGCAGTCTTACGACAGGGCCAGATACGCAGTATTTT	CASSLTTGPDTQYF
TRBV4-3	.	TRBD2	TRBJ2-5	TGCGCCAGCAGCCCCCAACCCGGGAGGGAGACCCAGTACTTC	CASSPQPGRETQYF
TRBV9	many	.	TRBJ1-2	TGTGCCAGCAGCGGAAAGGACGGGTACTATGGCTACACCTTC	CASSGKDGYYGYTF
TRBV19	.	TRBD2	TRBJ2-3	TGTGCCAGTAGTATCCGGACTAGCGGGAGAGAAACAGATACGCAGTATTTT	CASSIRTSGRETDTQYF
TRBV7-2	.	.	TRBJ2-1	TGTGCCAGCAGCTTAGGTTCTACTCCCAATGAGCAGTTCTTC	CASSLGSTPNEQFF
TRBV28	.	.	TRBJ2-2	TGTGCCAGCAGTTTTGCGTTTTCATGGGGCACCGGGGAGCTGTTTTTT	CASSFAFSWGTGELFF
TRBV13	.	.	TRBJ2-3	TGTGCCAGCAGCGCCTTGACTAGAAGCACAGATACGCAGTATTTT	CASSALTRSTDTQYF
TRBV24-1	many	TRBD2	TRBJ2-7	TGTGCCACCAGTGATTCCCGGCACGGGACAGGGACTAGCGGGACTTTAGGCGAGCAGTACTTC	CATSDSRHGTGTSGTLGEQYF